These T cell receptor beta chains were read from a single sample in a study of blood T cell repertoires in COVID-19. Produced via immunoSEQ multiplex PCR; TCRdb's table is partial and in-frame only. The data hold fewer than 80,000 clones, with roughly 92% observed a single time. The sequencing input was peripheral blood. All receptors derive from a human donor in a cohort sampled during active COVID-19. Each CDR3 is given with its conserved first and last residue. Each record gives: D gene, CDR3 length, V gene, J gene, CDR3 protein, CDR3 DNA. The D gene is left open where the match is weak.

TRBD1	13	TRBV19	TRBJ1-1	CASLPDRSAEAFF	TGTGCCAGCCTCCCGGACAGGAGCGCTGAAGCTTTCTTT
.	12	TRBV27	TRBJ2-2	CASMSGTGELFF	TGTGCCAGCATGAGCGGCACCGGGGAGCTGTTTTTT
.	15	TRBV2	TRBJ1-1	CASSEGGRQNTEAFF	TGTGCCAGCAGTGAAGGTGGCAGACAGAACACTGAAGCTTTCTTT
TRBD1	17	TRBV18	TRBJ2-7	CASSQDRELPLWYEQYF	TGTGCCAGCTCACAGGACAGGGAACTCCCTCTTTGGTACGAGCAGTACTTC
.	14	TRBV19	TRBJ2-2	CASSMRGGTGELFF	TGTGCCAGTAGTATGCGGGGAGGAACCGGGGAGCTGTTTTTT
.	14	TRBV5-4	TRBJ1-6	CASSLWGGNSPLHF	TGTGCCAGCAGCTTGTGGGGGGGCAATTCACCCCTCCACTTT
.	15	TRBV11-1	TRBJ1-2	CASSLVDSLNYGYTF	TGTGCCAGCAGCTTGGTGGACAGCCTCAACTATGGCTACACCTTC
.	15	TRBV5-1	TRBJ2-5	CASSSATGAQETQYF	TGCGCCAGCAGCTCCGCAACAGGAGCCCAAGAGACCCAGTACTTC
.	15	TRBV7-2	TRBJ1-6	CASSSEGSGGSPLHF	TGTGCCAGCAGCTCCGAAGGGTCAGGAGGTTCACCCCTCCACTTT
.	13	TRBV29-1	TRBJ2-7	CSVIAPRGYEQYF	TGCAGCGTCATAGCCCCCAGGGGCTACGAGCAGTACTTC